This T cell receptor (beta chain) derives from a study of blood T cells in healthy people across ages. This CDR3 spans 11 amino acids. Trimming shortened V by 5 bases and J by 6 bases, and 9 bases separated the two germline ends. Germline CDR1 is SGHRS and CDR2 is YFSETQ. A second about 6 to 11 cycle PCR used barcoded and J-beta primers. In TCRdb, the 5' RACE reads were re-called with MiXCR into one record per CDR3 protein. This sample has roughly 800,000 distinct CDR3 sequences, with approximately 25% found just once. These same data were also listed under a study on T cells of mothers and their children.

Sequencing was done on a sample of blood. The chain has TRBV5-1 and TRBJ2-7, with TRBD1 as a possible D gene (5 bases). The receptor was isolated from a boy aged 5-17 years in good health. CDR3 sequence: CASRRGSEQYF. The CDR3 DNA reads as TGCGCCAGCAGAAGGGGCTCCGAGCAGTACTTC.